The present T cell receptor (beta chain) was sequenced within a study of T cell changes during pregnancy in multiple sclerosis. Sequenced by immunoSEQ multiplex PCR; TCRdb stores in-frame clones only, minus some. The profile covers about 43,000 clones, with roughly 90% appearing a single time and roughly 4.5% taken by the ten largest. V was shortened by 7 bases and J by 3 bases, with 19 bases between the two germline ends. This CDR3 region has 15 residues. The germline V gene has CDR1 MNHNS and CDR2 SASEGT. This chain links TRBV6-1 with TRBJ2-7, with D possibly matching TRBD1 (6 bases). The clonotype comes from a female donor in good health, enrolled as a control in a pregnancy study. The starting material was peripheral blood, obtained in the second trimester of pregnancy. The CDR3 nucleotides are TGTGCCAGCACCAGGGAACAGGGAAGAATCTACGAGCAGTACTTC. This sequence encodes CASTREQGRIYEQYF.